The T cell receptor (beta chain) described here comes from a study of T cells in narcolepsy. Study summary: Patients with NT1 or NT2 and healthy control donors were enrolled.

This CDR3 region has 14 residues. The germline gives CDR1 MNHEY, CDR2 SVGAGI. V gave up 6 bases and J gave up 0 bases, with 11 bases separating them. Study conclusions and caveats: Reportedly, autoreactive clonotypes were serially detected in patients' blood but not controls'. Autoreactive HCRT-specific and TRIB2-specific clonotypes were marked in same-patient CSF-versus-blood CD4+ comparisons. No autoreactive T cell clone sequences appeared in some memory CD4+ repertoires.

A remark on this clone: Antigen specificity is unknown.

Produced via immunoSEQ multiplex PCR; TCRdb's table is partial and in-frame only. This sample has around 30,000 clones; 90% occur once, and the top ten carry 0.95% to 1.5%. The TCR was taken from a human donor with narcolepsy. The V call is TRBV6-5, the J call TRBJ1-1; D is undetermined. The sample consisted of CD45RA- memory CD4+ T cells from PBMCs. The chain's CDR3 is CASRGGLLNTEAFF. The CDR3 region has the DNA TGTGCCAGCAGGGGCGGACTGCTGAACACTGAAGCTTTCTTT.